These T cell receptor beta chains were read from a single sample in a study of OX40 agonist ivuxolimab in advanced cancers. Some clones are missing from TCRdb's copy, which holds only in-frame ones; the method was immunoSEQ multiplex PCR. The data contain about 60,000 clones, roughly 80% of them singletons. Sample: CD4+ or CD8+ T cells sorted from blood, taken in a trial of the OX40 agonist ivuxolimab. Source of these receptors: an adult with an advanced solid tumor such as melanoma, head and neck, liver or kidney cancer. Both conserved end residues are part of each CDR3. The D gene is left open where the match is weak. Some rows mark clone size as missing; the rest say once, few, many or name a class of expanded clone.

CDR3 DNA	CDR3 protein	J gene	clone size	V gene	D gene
TGTGCCAGCAGCTTAGCGTCGACAGGGAACGCTGAGCAGTTCTTC	CASSLASTGNAEQFF	TRBJ2-1	NA	TRBV7-9	TRBD1
TGTGCCAGCAGCGCAGGTAGAGACGTGGATGAGCAGTTCTTC	CASSAGRDVDEQFF	TRBJ2-1	NA	TRBV9	NA
TGCGCCAGCAGCCAAGATTGGGGGCGCAGCACAGATACGCAGTATTTT	CASSQDWGRSTDTQYF	TRBJ2-3	NA	TRBV4-3	NA
TGTGCCAGTAGTAACCCCTCAGGATACGAGCAGTACTTC	CASSNPSGYEQYF	TRBJ2-7	NA	TRBV19	NA
TGTGCCAGCAGCCCGGACCCTGTGCGTGGCTACACCTTC	CASSPDPVRGYTF	TRBJ1-2	NA	TRBV5-4	NA
TGTGCCACCAGCGAAAACGGGAATGGGGGGAGCCCGCAGTATTTT	CATSENGNGGSPQYF	TRBJ2-3	few	TRBV15	NA
TGTGCCAGCAGCGGGGACGGACAATCGGGGGAGACCCAGTACTTC	CASSGDGQSGETQYF	TRBJ2-5	NA	TRBV5-5	NA
TGCGCCAGCAGCCAATCAGGCGAGGTGGGTCAGCCCCAGCATTTT	CASSQSGEVGQPQHF	TRBJ1-5	once	TRBV4-3	NA
TGTGCCAGCAGTCCCGGGACTAGCGGGATGGAGTACTTC	CASSPGTSGMEYF	TRBJ2-7	NA	TRBV6-6	TRBD2
TGTGCCAGCAGGGGAGACAGTTCCGGGGCCAACGTCCTGACTTTC	CASRGDSSGANVLTF	TRBJ2-6	NA	TRBV2	NA
TGTGCCAGCAGCCCACTAGACAGGGATCGTGGCTACACCTTC	CASSPLDRDRGYTF	TRBJ1-2	NA	TRBV14	TRBD1
TGTGCCAGCTCACCGGCGGGGGGTGCCTACAATGAGCAGTTCTTC	CASSPAGGAYNEQFF	TRBJ2-1	NA	TRBV18	TRBD2
TGCGCCAGCAGCGTGACTAGCGGGACCGTGGGGGAGCAGTACTTC	CASSVTSGTVGEQYF	TRBJ2-7	NA	TRBV5-1	TRBD2
TGTGCCAGTAGTCCCCGACAGGGAGGCTCACGGGAGCTGTTTTTT	CASSPRQGGSRELFF	TRBJ2-2	NA	TRBV19	NA
TGTGCCAGCGGGAGCTTAGTCCCATATAGCAATCAGCCCCAGCATTTT	CASGSLVPYSNQPQHF	TRBJ1-5	NA	TRBV21-1	NA
TGTGCCATCAGTGTAAGCGGTACCGGAGTCAACGAGCAGTACTTC	CAISVSGTGVNEQYF	TRBJ2-7	few	TRBV10-3	NA